This T cell receptor (beta chain) was identified during a study of blood T cell repertoires in COVID-19. There are 14 residues in the CDR3. V was shortened by 2 bases and J by 6 bases, with 13 bases between the two germline ends. Germline V lookup: CDR1 MNHEY, CDR2 SVGAGI. Using immunoSEQ multiplex PCR, the repertoire was profiled, and TCRdb retains in-frame clones only, with some absent. The sample records tens of thousands of clones, roughly 90% being singletons. This chain joins TRBV6-5 and TRBJ1-1; D is perhaps TRBD1 (6 bases). The sequence came from a human donor in a cohort sampled during active COVID-19. Sequenced sample: peripheral blood. In DNA, the CDR3 is TGTGCCAGCAGTTACAAGAGGGCAGGGGCTGAAGCTTTCTTT. It specifies CASSYKRAGAEAFF.